This T cell receptor beta chain derives from a study of shared clonotypes between healthy human individuals. Using immunoSEQ multiplex PCR, the repertoire was profiled, and TCRdb retains in-frame clones only, with some absent. The data show over 950,000 clones, with roughly 80% seen just once and over 0.8% held by the top ten. The germline V gene has CDR1 MDHEN and CDR2 SYDVKM. The CDR3 is made up of 15 amino acids. Trimming removed 5 bases at V and 4 bases at J, with 16 bases between. Specimen: memory CD4+ T cells from PBMCs. Subset indicated: CD45RA-negative fraction. The V and J genes are TRBV28 and TRBJ2-3, with D unresolved. The receptor was derived from a man between 18 and 35 years old in good health. Some clones in this sample may be carry-over from other donors' samples. The CDR3 loop reads CASSPIRTQADTQYF. CDR3 nucleotide sequence: TGTGCCAGCAGTCCGATTCGGACCCAAGCAGATACGCAGTATTTT.